This TCR beta chain was retrieved from a study of blood T cell repertoires in COVID-19. Study information: Sites across the United States, Italy and Spain contributed samples from acute and convalescent COVID-19. T cells, B-cell-depleted T cells, or PBMCs provided the cDNA or gDNA that served as material.

Original methodology: Estimation of nucleated cell counts relied on the amplification of reference gene primers. The repertoire was sequenced with immunoSEQ multiplex PCR; TCRdb's copy has only in-frame clones and lacks some. V and J calls and clone size come straight from that table; D and trimming were deduced from the DNA. The sample yields about 190,000 clones, roughly 80% seen once. The CDR3 is 14 amino acids. Germline V gene sequence: CDR1 SEHNR, CDR2 FQNEAQ (reference sequence). V lost 5 bases, J lost 4 bases, and 12 bases lay in between. The receptor was isolated from a woman between 45 and 60 years old with acute or convalescent COVID-19. V is TRBV7-9 and J is TRBJ1-5; the D gene is possibly TRBD1 (6 bases). The specimen sequenced was peripheral blood. The CDR3 spells CASSRGDNNQPQHF. CDR3 bases: TGTGCCAGCAGCCGGGGGGACAATAATCAGCCCCAGCATTTT. Filled out from reference TRBV7-9 and TRBJ1-5, the complete variable domain reads DTGVSQNPRHKITKRGQNVTFRCDPISEHNRLYWYRQTLGQGPEFLTYFQNEAQLEKSRLLSDRFSAERPKGSFSTLEIQRTEQGDSAMYLCASSRGDNNQPQHFGDGTRLSIL.